The clone carrying this TCR beta chain has ten or more counts. This sample was taken from a study of T cells in Graves' hyperthyroidism and ophthalmopathy. RNA transcripts yielded amplified TCR beta CDR3 regions. A first-round RT-PCR of the TCR CDR3 used the HTBI primer set. One entry per CDR3 protein results from TCRdb running MiXCR on the multiplex PCR reads. This sample yields approximately 590,000 distinct CDR3 sequences, of which 15% to 19% are seen a single time; about 7% belongs to the top ten. Germline-derived CDR1 and CDR2 are LGHNA and YNFKEQ. Trimming stripped 4 bases from V and 0 bases from J, with 9 bases between. The CDR3 has 14 residues.

Sequenced: blood. V usage is TRBV4-2 and J usage is TRBJ1-1, with no clear D. The source is a woman in her twenties or thirties with Graves' hyperthyroidism. CDR3 sequence reads: CASSPVLMNTEAFF. The CDR3 DNA reads TGTGCCAGCAGCCCGGTCCTCATGAACACTGAAGCTTTCTTT.